This T cell receptor beta chain was recovered during a study of T cells after yellow fever vaccination. General study findings and limits: Weaker overall was a secondary response that nonetheless peaked faster, on day 5 versus 15. Contaminating bulk clonotypes could be abundant in FACS-sorted repertoires.

This clonotype was observed a handful of times. As yet, its antigen is unknown. Via MiXCR, TCRdb re-called the 5' RACE reads, giving one row per CDR3 protein. Here the sample spans roughly 520,000 distinct CDR3 sequences, about a fifth being singletons. CDR1 is MNHEY and CDR2 is SVGEGT in the germline V gene. The CDR3 extends over 13 amino acids. V was clipped by 6 bases and J by 5 bases, with 14 bases between them. Here the sequenced sample was PBMCs, taken 21 days after the first yellow fever vaccination. The rearrangement joins TRBV6-2 or TRBV6-3 to TRBJ2-7, with D tentatively TRBD1 (6 bases). The clonotype comes from a man between 18 and 35 years old who received the YFV17D yellow fever vaccine. The DNA for the CDR3 is TGTGCCAGCAGACCCACTGCAGGGGACGAGCAGTACTTC. It codes for CASRPTAGDEQYF.